The rows below give T cell receptor beta chains drawn from one sample of a study of tumour-infiltrating T cells in Burkitt lymphoma. Here immunoSEQ multiplex PCR was the method, and the copy in TCRdb shows in-frame clones only, minus some. Seen here are about 10,000 clones, around two thirds observed once, and the top ten hold about 5.2%. The sequencing input was tumor tissue. The receptors originated from a human donor with diffuse large B-cell lymphoma. The CDR3 runs from the conserved cysteine through the conserved F or W. The order of the fields is V gene, CDR3 protein.

TRBV5-1 | CASNGGANYGYTF
TRBV18 | CASSPADDDSPLHF
TRBV15 | CAIRNPGLANTGELFF
TRBV7-8 | CASSPDRGRDTIYF
TRBV7-2 | CASSVTGATEAFF
TRBV5-4 | CASSLAGRETQYF
TRBV29-1 | CSVEDRRENFF
TRBV19 | CASSIRVTANYEQYF
TRBV6-6 | CASSYGQGFYEQYF
TRBV2 | CASSLDRANQPQHF
TRBV10-3 | CAIGGQGYNEQFF
TRBV7-2 | CASSLVETQYF
TRBV19 | CASSIGRSYEQYF
TRBV13 | CASSSVGNYGYTF
TRBV18 | CASSHVLGKLFF
TRBV5-5 | CASSREAGDNGYTF
TRBV5-1 | CASSLMETRESGELFF
TRBV11-2 | CASSLDRQLYEQYF
TRBV2 | CASTLDGMGTEAFF
TRBV6-4 | CASSEGWGTEAFF
TRBV18 | CASSPSGSSYEQYF
TRBV23-1 | CASSAESSYNEQFF
TRBV15 | CATSRAHPSSGGQAEAFF
TRBV5-1 | CASSPDHWVGTF
TRBV5-1 | CASSSWGETQYF
TRBV10-3 | CAISESLETQYF
TRBV13 | CASSQGQDGAFF
TRBV5-4 | CASRVTGVETQYF
TRBV30 | CAWTPTSGFNSPLHF
TRBV7-2 | CASSFDGLDTEAFF
TRBV19 | CASSMGDVGYGYTF
TRBV6-5 | CASSPRDGLYGYTF
TRBV13 | CASSGNTEAFF
TRBV15 | CATSRTRGTFETQYF
TRBV4-1 | CASTQTGNSYNEQFF
TRBV5-6 | CASSAGTSGGLLSYEQYF
TRBV25-1 | CASSSGGSFYGYTF
TRBV15 | CATSRGWQNIQYF
TRBV30 | CAWSGGAADTQYF
TRBV5-4 | CASSLEGSGNTIYF
TRBV29-1 | CSVAGRTYEQYF
TRBV18 | CASSPWDRGNTEAFF
TRBV19 | CASSIREWDQPQHF
TRBV30 | CAWSDPRGYTF
TRBV19 | CASSRGTEAFF
TRBV5-1 | CASSLPGQGEKLFF
TRBV10-2 | CASSEGGVYGYTF
TRBV7-8 | CASSLGFGYGPDTQYF
TRBV5-1 | CASSAGLAGGTYNEQFF
TRBV29-1 | CSIQGANYGYTF
TRBV10-3 | CATSGNYGYTF
TRBV11-3 | CASSSGTKGTGELFF
TRBV6-6 | CASSRRGQGGEQYF
TRBV20-1 | CSALGTDGYTF
TRBV6-5 | CASSPQGDQPQHF
TRBV5-1 | CASSPQTGQQETQYF
TRBV4-1 | CASGGQGDNSGNTIYF
TRBV20-1 | CSAGKHYGYTF
TRBV30 | CAWGTGGYTEAFF
TRBV19 | CASSIGAVRPQHF